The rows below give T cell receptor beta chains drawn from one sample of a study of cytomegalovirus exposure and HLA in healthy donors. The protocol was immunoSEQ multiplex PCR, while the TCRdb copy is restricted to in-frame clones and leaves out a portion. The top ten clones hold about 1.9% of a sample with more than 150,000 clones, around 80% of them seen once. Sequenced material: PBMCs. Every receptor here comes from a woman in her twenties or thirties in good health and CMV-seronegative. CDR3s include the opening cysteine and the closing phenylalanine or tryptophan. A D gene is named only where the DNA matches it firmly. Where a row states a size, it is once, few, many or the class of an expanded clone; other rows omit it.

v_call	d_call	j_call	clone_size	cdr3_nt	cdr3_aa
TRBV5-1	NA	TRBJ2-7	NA	TGCGCCAGCAGCCCCCAGGGTGCCAGTTCCCCCTCCGAGCAGTACTTC	CASSPQGASSPSEQYF
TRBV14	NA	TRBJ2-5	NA	TGTGCCAGCAGCCCCGCCTCGACACCACCCCGGGGGACCCAGTACTTC	CASSPASTPPRGTQYF
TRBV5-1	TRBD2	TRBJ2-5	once	TGCGCCAGCAGCTTGTTTTTTCGGGGGGGCATGGAGACCCAGTACTTC	CASSLFFRGGMETQYF
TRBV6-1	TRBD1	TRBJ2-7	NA	TGTGCCAGCAGTGCGGGACAGGGGGCCTACGAGCAGTACTTC	CASSAGQGAYEQYF
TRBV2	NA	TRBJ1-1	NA	TGTGCCAGCAGTGACGGTAGAGGTACCTTTGAAGCTTTCTTT	CASSDGRGTFEAFF
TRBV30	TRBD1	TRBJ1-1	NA	TGTGCCTGGAACCCTCACGGGACAGGGGGCGGGGTGGCTTTCTTT	CAWNPHGTGGGVAFF
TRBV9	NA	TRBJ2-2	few	TGTGCCAGCAGCGTAGCCGGACAGCTAATAACCGGGGAGCTGTTTTTT	CASSVAGQLITGELFF
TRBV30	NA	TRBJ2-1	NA	TGTGCCTGGACCGCCCAGGGGGCTAGCGGGGTTAATGAGCAGTTCTTC	CAWTAQGASGVNEQFF
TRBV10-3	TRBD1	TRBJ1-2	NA	TGTGCCATCAGTGAGGGACAGGGGATGGACTATGGCTACACCTTC	CAISEGQGMDYGYTF
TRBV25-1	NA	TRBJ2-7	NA	TGTGCCAGCAGTGACAGGGTATACGAGCAGTACTTC	CASSDRVYEQYF
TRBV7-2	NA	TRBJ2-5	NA	TGTGCCAGCAGCTCGATTCGGGTACTAGCTAAGACCCAGTACTTC	CASSSIRVLAKTQYF
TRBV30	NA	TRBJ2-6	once	TGTGCCTGGACAGGGGCCAACGTCCTGACTTTC	CAWTGANVLTF
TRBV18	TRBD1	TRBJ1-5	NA	TGTGCCAGCTCAACCGGCACGGACAGACAGGGTCGTTCGCATTTT	CASSTGTDRQGRSHF
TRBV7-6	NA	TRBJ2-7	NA	TGTGCCAGCAGCGCCCGGGGGTCGGCCTACGAGCAGTACTTC	CASSARGSAYEQYF
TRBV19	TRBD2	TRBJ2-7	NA	TGTGCCAGTAGTAGAGGACTAGCTTACGAGCAGTACTTC	CASSRGLAYEQYF
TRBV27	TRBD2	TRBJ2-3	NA	TGTGCCAGCAGTAGGTTCGGGGGGAGCACAGATACGCAGTATTTT	CASSRFGGSTDTQYF
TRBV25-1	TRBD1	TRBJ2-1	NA	TGTGCCAGCAGTAAGGGGGACAGGGCAGATGAGCAGTTCTTC	CASSKGDRADEQFF
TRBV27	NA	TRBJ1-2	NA	TGTGCCAGCAGTTTAGAGGGGGGGCAGGGGCTGATTAACTATGGCTACACCTTC	CASSLEGGQGLINYGYTF
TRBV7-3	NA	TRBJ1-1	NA	TGTGCCAGCAGTGAACAGCCCCAGAACACTGAAGCTTTCTTT	CASSEQPQNTEAFF
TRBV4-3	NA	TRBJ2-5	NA	TGCGCCAGCAGCCAAGAGTCCCTCCCAGCGGAAGAGACCCAGTACTTC	CASSQESLPAEETQYF
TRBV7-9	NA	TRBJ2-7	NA	TGTGCCAGCAGCTTAGAGGTCGGACAGATCCGCGAGCAGTACTTC	CASSLEVGQIREQYF
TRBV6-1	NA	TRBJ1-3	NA	TGTGCCAGCAGTGAATTTGGGGCGGACTCTGGAAACACCATATATTTT	CASSEFGADSGNTIYF
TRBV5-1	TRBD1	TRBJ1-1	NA	TGCGCCAGCAGCTTGGGAGGGGGCCTTTACACTGAAGCTTTCTTT	CASSLGGGLYTEAFF
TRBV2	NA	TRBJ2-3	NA	TGTGCCAGCAGATTCGACAGGCCCACAGATACGCAGTATTTT	CASRFDRPTDTQYF
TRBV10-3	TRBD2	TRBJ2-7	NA	TGTGCCATCAGGACTAGCGGGGGTGTCGACGAGCAGTACTTC	CAIRTSGGVDEQYF
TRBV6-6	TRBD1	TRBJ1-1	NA	TGTGCCAGCAGTTACCCCCTGACAGGGAAAGGCACTGAAGCTTTCTTT	CASSYPLTGKGTEAFF
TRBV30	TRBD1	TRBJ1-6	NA	TGTGCCTGGACTATCGGGTACAGGGGCTATAATTCACCCCTCCACTTT	CAWTIGYRGYNSPLHF
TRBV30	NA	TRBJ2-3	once	TGTGCCTGGAGTGTAAGCGGATTCACAGATACGCAGTATTTT	CAWSVSGFTDTQYF
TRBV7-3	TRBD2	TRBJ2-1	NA	TGTGCCAGCAGCTTAACGGGGGGGTCATATGAGCAGTTCTTC	CASSLTGGSYEQFF
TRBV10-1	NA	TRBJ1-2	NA	TGCGCCAGCAGTGGAGGACACGGGAACTATGGCTACACCTTC	CASSGGHGNYGYTF
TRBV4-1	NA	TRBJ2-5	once	TGCGCCAGCAGCGACGAAGACATTGAGGAGACCCAGTACTTC	CASSDEDIEETQYF
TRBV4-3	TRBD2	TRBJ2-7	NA	TGCGCCAGCAGCCGGGCCCTAACGGCTAGCGGGGGGGCAGTCTACGAGCAGTACTTC	CASSRALTASGGAVYEQYF
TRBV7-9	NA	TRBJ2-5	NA	TGTGCCAGCAGCTCACTCGCAGGGACCCAGTACTTC	CASSSLAGTQYF
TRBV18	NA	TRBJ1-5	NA	TGTGCCAGCTCACCACGGCAGGGTGGCAATCAGCCCCAGCATTTT	CASSPRQGGNQPQHF
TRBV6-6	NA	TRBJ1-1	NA	TGTGCCAGCACCATAGTCGCAGGGGAAACTGAAGCTTTCTTT	CASTIVAGETEAFF
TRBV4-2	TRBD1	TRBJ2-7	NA	TGTGCCAGCAGCCAAGAAATGGACAGGGGGAACGAGCAGTACTTC	CASSQEMDRGNEQYF
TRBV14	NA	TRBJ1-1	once	TGTGCCAGCAGCCAAGAGACACCGAACACTGAAGCTTTCTTT	CASSQETPNTEAFF
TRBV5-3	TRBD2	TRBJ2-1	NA	TGTGCCAGAAGCTTGGCGCTGTGCGGGGGTCAAAATCATGAGCAGTTCTTC	CARSLALCGGQNHEQFF
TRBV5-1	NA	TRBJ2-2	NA	TGCGCCAGCTCACTAGATACTGCGGGCACCGGGGAGCTGTTTTTT	CASSLDTAGTGELFF
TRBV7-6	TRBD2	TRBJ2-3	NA	TGTGCCAGCAGCCTCAGTGTAGCGGGGAACACAGATACGCAGTATTTT	CASSLSVAGNTDTQYF
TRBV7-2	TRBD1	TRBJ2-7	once	TGTGCCAGCAGCATAAGACAGGGGTCCTACGAGCAGTACTTC	CASSIRQGSYEQYF
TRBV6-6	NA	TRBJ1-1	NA	TGTGCCAGCAGTTTAGATAAGAACACTGAAGCTTTCTTT	CASSLDKNTEAFF
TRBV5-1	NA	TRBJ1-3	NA	TGCGCCAGCGCTCTAATATCCCCGGGACTCTCTGGAAACACCATATATTTT	CASALISPGLSGNTIYF